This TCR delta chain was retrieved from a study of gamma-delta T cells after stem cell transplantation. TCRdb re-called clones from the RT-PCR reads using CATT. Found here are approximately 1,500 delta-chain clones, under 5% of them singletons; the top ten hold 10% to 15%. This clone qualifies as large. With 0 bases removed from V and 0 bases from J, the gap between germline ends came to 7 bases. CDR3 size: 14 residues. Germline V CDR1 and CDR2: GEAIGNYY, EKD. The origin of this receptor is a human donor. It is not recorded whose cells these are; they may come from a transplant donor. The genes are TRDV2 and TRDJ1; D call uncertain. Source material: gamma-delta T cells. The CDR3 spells CACDTLTHTDKLIF. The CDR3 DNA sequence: TGTGCCTGTGACACCCTGACCCACACCGATAAACTCATCTTT.